The rows below give T cell receptor beta chains drawn from one sample of a study of blood T cell repertoires in COVID-19. Profiling relied on immunoSEQ multiplex PCR, and the TCRdb table lists in-frame clones only, not all of them. The repertoire consists of about 310,000 clones, with over 75% occurring once and the leading ten covering 2.2%. The material sequenced was PBMCs or T cells enriched from blood (not recorded which). Source of these receptors: a man aged 30-40 years who had recovered from COVID-19. Each CDR3 is given with its conserved first and last residue. Each record gives: V gene, D gene, J gene, clone size, CDR3 DNA, CDR3 protein. D genes are given only for firm matches. Where a row states a size, it is once, few, many or the class of an expanded clone; other rows omit it.

TRBV5-1	TRBD2	TRBJ2-3	NA	TGCGCCAGCAGCTTGCTAGCGGGGGGGCATGATACGCAGTATTTT	CASSLLAGGHDTQYF
TRBV4-1	NA	TRBJ1-4	NA	TGCGCCAGCAGCCCCAGGGGTTCGGATGAAAAACTGTTTTTT	CASSPRGSDEKLFF
TRBV7-8	TRBD2	TRBJ2-1	NA	TGTGCCAGCAGCTTAGCGACTAGCCCGAATGAGCAGTTCTTC	CASSLATSPNEQFF
TRBV27	NA	TRBJ1-5	NA	TGTGCCAGCTCCGCGCCCCCTACAGGTAGCAATCAGCCCCAGCATTTT	CASSAPPTGSNQPQHF
TRBV28	NA	TRBJ1-2	once	TGTGCCAGCAGTTCACCAGGGTCCGCCTATGGCTACACCTTC	CASSSPGSAYGYTF
TRBV7-9	NA	TRBJ1-4	NA	TGTGCCAGCAGCTTAGCCGGTCAGGGGAACGAAAAACTGTTTTTT	CASSLAGQGNEKLFF
TRBV2	NA	TRBJ1-1	NA	TGTGCCAGCAGTGACATCGGGATGAACACTGAAGCTTTCTTT	CASSDIGMNTEAFF
TRBV2	NA	TRBJ2-7	NA	NA	CASILGRGVGNEQYF
TRBV19	NA	TRBJ1-2	few	TGTGCCAGTAGGCCAGGGGCTGGCTATGGCTACACCTTC	CASRPGAGYGYTF
TRBV18	TRBD2	TRBJ2-7	NA	TGTGCCAGCTCACCCCCCGGGGGGAGGGCCCTACCTAACGAGCAGTACTTC	CASSPPGGRALPNEQYF
TRBV7-9	NA	TRBJ1-3	NA	TGTGCCAGCAGCTCGGGCAGGGAGGCCGGAAACACCATATATTTT	CASSSGREAGNTIYF
TRBV7-9	NA	TRBJ2-1	NA	TGTGCCAGCAGCCCGCCCAGCCAGGGGCAAAAGCAGTTCTTC	CASSPPSQGQKQFF
TRBV7-3	NA	TRBJ2-1	once	TGTGCCAGCAGCCCCAGGTCCTTCTCCTACAATGAGCAGTTCTTC	CASSPRSFSYNEQFF
TRBV12-3/TRBV12-4	NA	TRBJ2-1	NA	TGTGCCAGCAGTTTACGGGCCTACAATGAGCAGTTCTTC	CASSLRAYNEQFF
TRBV19	NA	TRBJ1-2	once	TGTGCCAGTAGTATTGGCGGCAGCCTCTATGGCTACACCTTC	CASSIGGSLYGYTF
TRBV5-1	NA	TRBJ1-2	NA	TGCGCCAGCAGCTTGGGGATACAGCAGGGTGACTATGGCTACACCTTC	CASSLGIQQGDYGYTF
TRBV6-1	NA	TRBJ2-3	NA	TGTGCCAGCAGTGACACACGACAGGCAGATACGCAGTATTTT	CASSDTRQADTQYF
TRBV14	NA	TRBJ1-4	NA	TGTGCCAGCAGCCGTCAGTCAACTAATGAAAAACTGTTTTTT	CASSRQSTNEKLFF
TRBV30	TRBD1	TRBJ1-2	NA	TGTGCCTGGAGTGCGACAGGGGGCTATGGTGGCTACACCTTC	CAWSATGGYGGYTF
TRBV19	NA	TRBJ1-5	once	TGTGCCAGTAGGTTGGGGGCTAGCAATCAGCCCCAGCATTTT	CASRLGASNQPQHF
TRBV5-5	NA	TRBJ2-7	NA	TGTGCCAGCAGCGCTGGACAGTGGAACGAGCAGTACTTC	CASSAGQWNEQYF
TRBV10-2	NA	TRBJ1-2	NA	TGCGCCAGCAGTGAGTCGGGCAGTAGAAACTATGGCTACACCTTC	CASSESGSRNYGYTF